These 16 T cell receptor beta chains share one sample of origin, sequenced in a study of control samples from healthy donors and cancer patients. The table came from immunoSEQ multiplex PCR; TCRdb's copy has only in-frame clones and leaves some out. The table records around 90,000 clones, around 81% of them present only once. Sample: blood. Receptors were obtained from a man younger than 45 in good health.

This clone is a singleton in its sample. This sequence joins TRBV3-1 (or the pseudogene TRBV3-2) and TRBJ2-7; D gene unclear. The ends were cut back, 0 bases at V and 3 bases at J, with 6 bases in the middle. The CDR3 length is 13 residues. From germline, CDR1 is LGHDT and CDR2 YNNKEL (reference sequence). CDR3 amino acids: CASSQELGYEQYF. As DNA, the CDR3 is TGTGCCAGCAGCCAAGAGTTAGGCTACGAGCAGTACTTC.

Regarding this clone: The identical CDR3 is also encoded by other nucleotide sequences in the sample. This chain links TRBV15 with TRBJ1-1; D uncertain. The V and J ends lost 0 bases and 2 bases respectively, with 4 bases between them. The CDR3 runs 13 residues. Looked up from germline, CDR1 is LNHNV and CDR2 is YYDKDF (reference sequence). CDR3 loop: CATSREGNTEAFF. The CDR3 DNA reads TGTGCCACCAGCAGAGAGGGAAACACTGAAGCTTTCTTT.

The chain joins TRBV11-2 to TRBJ1-2; TRBD1 agrees at 7 bases. Germline loops: CDR1 SGHAT, CDR2 FQNNGV. J was trimmed by 7 bases and V by 1 base; bases with no gene match: 6. This CDR3 has 14 residues. The CDR3 DNA sequence: TGTGCCAGCAGCTTAGGGCAGGGGGTACCTGGCTACACCTTC. Encoded protein: CASSLGQGVPGYTF.

This chain joins TRBV11-3 and TRBJ1-1; D is unresolved. The CDR3 length is 13 residues. Trimming pared 0 bases from V and 1 base from J, leaving 3 bases between. Per germline, CDR1 SGHNT and CDR2 YENEEA. The CDR3 DNA sequence: TGTGCCAGCAGCTTAGATCCGAACACTGAAGCTTTCTTT. Translated, it gives CASSLDPNTEAFF.

As concerns this clone: Other DNA sequences of this sample code for an identical CDR3. The CDR3 here is CASSDQGRTINTEAFF. CDR3 DNA: TGTGCCAGTAGCGACCAAGGACGGACTATCAACACTGAAGCTTTCTTT. The gene calls are TRBV5-4 and TRBJ1-1, with D unclear. This CDR3 has 16 amino acids. Deletions cut 8 bases from V and 2 bases from J, with 22 bases between. Germline loops: CDR1 SGHNT, CDR2 YYREEE (reference sequence).

The chain employs TRBV6-1 and TRBJ1-2; weak D call: TRBD1 (5 bases). Germline CDR1 and CDR2: MNHNS and SASEGT. V lost 2 bases to trimming and J lost 3 bases, with 7 bases between them. The CDR3 length is 13 residues. CDR3 coding DNA: TGTGCCAGCAGTGAATTCAGGGACTATGGCTACACCTTC. Translating it yields CASSEFRDYGYTF.

This rearrangement joins TRBV5-4 to TRBJ1-1; possibly TRBD1 for D (6 bases). Trimming removed 4 bases from V and 0 bases from J, with 7 bases in between. Per the germline V gene, CDR1 is SGHNT and CDR2 is YYREEE (reference sequence). The CDR3 has 13 residues. The CDR3 loop is CASSNRVNTEAFF. The CDR3 DNA follows: TGTGCCAGCAGCAACAGGGTGAACACTGAAGCTTTCTTT.

The gene calls are TRBV6-1 and TRBJ2-7; maybe TRBD1 (5 bases). The germline gives CDR1 MNHNS, CDR2 SASEGT. The CDR3 is made up of 12 amino acids. V lost 7 bases and J 4 bases, leaving 11 bases between the germline ends. The CDR3 spells CASKGRPYEQYF. Here the CDR3 DNA reads TGTGCCAGCAAGGGGCGACCGTACGAGCAGTACTTC.

This clone was counted once. The rearrangement uses TRBV19 and TRBJ1-3; D is possibly TRBD1 (5 bases). Trimming took off 2 bases at V and 0 bases at J, with 14 bases between the two ends. CDR1 is LNHDA, CDR2 SQIVND, per germline (reference sequence). The CDR3 runs to 17 residues. CDR3 residues: CASSIQGLPYSGNTIYF. The DNA of the CDR3 is TGTGCCAGTAGTATACAGGGCCTCCCCTACTCTGGAAACACCATATATTTT.

This chain links TRBV6-5 with TRBJ1-1; D not resolved. Trimming cost V 4 bases and J 5 bases, with 11 bases left between them. CDR1 is MNHEY and CDR2 is SVGAGI in the germline V gene. The CDR3 covers 13 residues. CDR3 residues: CASSSFGRTEAFF. The DNA for the CDR3 is TGTGCCAGCAGTTCTTTCGGGCGGACTGAAGCTTTCTTT.

This clone was found once. This chain connects TRBV7-9 to TRBJ1-6; D unresolved. The CDR3 contains 11 residues. Germline CDR1 reads SEHNR; CDR2 reads FQNEAQ (reference sequence). V was trimmed by 5 bases and J by 9 bases, leaving 5 bases between them. The CDR3 DNA is TGTGCCAGCAGCCTAGGTTCACCCCTCCACTTT. This translates into CASSLGSPLHF.

The gene calls are TRBV30 and TRBJ1-4; D gene unclear. V shed 2 bases and J shed 0 bases, with 7 bases lying between them. This CDR3 spans 14 amino acids. Germline values: CDR1 GTSNPN, CDR2 SVGIG (reference sequence). CDR3 bases: TGTGCCTGGAGTTCTTCCGCAACTAATGAAAAACTGTTTTTT. Protein sequence: CAWSSSATNEKLFF.

The chain links TRBV24-1 to TRBJ1-5; D gene unclear. Germline V gene sequence: CDR1 KGHDR, CDR2 SFDVKD. V was clipped by 6 bases and J by 7 bases, with 9 bases between them. This CDR3 has 12 residues. Written as DNA, the CDR3 is TGTGCCACCAGTTCCCCAGGCCAGCCCCAGCATTTT. Encoded protein: CATSSPGQPQHF.

The rearrangement links TRBV18 to TRBJ1-2; no firm D call. The CDR3 runs to 14 residues. The germline V gene has CDR1 KGHSH and CDR2 LQKENI. V was pared by 2 bases and J by 0 bases, with 7 bases between. CDR3 DNA: TGTGCCAGCTCACCAACGACACCTAACTATGGCTACACCTTC. Translated: CASSPTTPNYGYTF.

The CDR3 nucleotides read TGTGCCAGTACCCGGCAGGGATCGAACACTGAAGCTTTCTTT. It is translated as CASTRQGSNTEAFF. This sequence joins TRBV19 and TRBJ1-1, with a possible D match to TRBD1 (5 bases). V shed 7 bases and J shed 1 base, with 13 bases lying between them. Germline V gene data show CDR1 as LNHDA and CDR2 as SQIVND (reference sequence). CDR3 length equals 14 residues.

The rearrangement joins TRBV4-1 to TRBJ1-5, with D uncertain. The CDR3 loop spans 15 amino acids. Trimming stripped 0 bases from V and 0 bases from J, with 6 bases between. Germline V gives CDR1 MGHRA, CDR2 YSYEKL. For the CDR3, the DNA is TGCGCCAGCAGCCAAGATTTTAGTAGCAATCAGCCCCAGCATTTT. Amino acid sequence: CASSQDFSSNQPQHF.